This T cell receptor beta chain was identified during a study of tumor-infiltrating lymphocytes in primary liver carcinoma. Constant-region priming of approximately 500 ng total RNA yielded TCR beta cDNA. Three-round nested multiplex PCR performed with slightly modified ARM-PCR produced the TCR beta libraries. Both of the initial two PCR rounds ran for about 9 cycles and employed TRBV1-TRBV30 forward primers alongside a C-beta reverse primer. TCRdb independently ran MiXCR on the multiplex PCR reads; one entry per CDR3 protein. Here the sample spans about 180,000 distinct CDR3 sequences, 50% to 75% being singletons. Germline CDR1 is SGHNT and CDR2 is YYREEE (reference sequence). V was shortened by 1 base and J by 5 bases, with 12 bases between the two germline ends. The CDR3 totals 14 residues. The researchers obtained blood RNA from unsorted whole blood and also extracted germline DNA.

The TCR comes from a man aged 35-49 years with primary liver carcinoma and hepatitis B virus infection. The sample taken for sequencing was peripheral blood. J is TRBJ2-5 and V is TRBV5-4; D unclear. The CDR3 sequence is CASSLCVSLETQYF. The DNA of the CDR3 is TGTGCCAGCAGCTTGTGTGTAAGTTTGGAGACCCAGTACTTC.